The rows below give T cell receptor beta chains drawn from one sample of a study of regulatory T cells in long-lasting Graves disease. One entry per CDR3 protein, called by TCRdb with MiXCR from the multiplex PCR reads. The table shows 360,000 or so distinct CDR3 sequences, with 23% occurring only once. The source material was peripheral blood mononuclear cells (PBMCs), sampled when the disease was refractory, from a patient treated with antithyroid drugs. The receptors originated from a woman aged 40-49 years with Graves disease. The CDR3 runs from the conserved cysteine through the conserved F or W. A D gene is named only where the DNA matches it firmly. A clone size is listed for some rows: how often the clone was seen (once, few, many), or a class if it is expanded.

j_call: TRBJ2-7; v_call: TRBV4-1; d_call: TRBD1; clone_size: -; cdr3_length: 19; cdr3_nt: TGCGCCAGCAGCCGATTCCCGGGACAGGGGGCGCGAATGCCCTACGAGCAGTACTTC; cdr3_aa: CASSRFPGQGARMPYEQYF
j_call: TRBJ1-1; v_call: TRBV19; d_call: -; clone_size: few; cdr3_length: 14; cdr3_nt: TGTGCCAGTAGTACAGGCCTTTTGAACACTGAAGCTTTCTTT; cdr3_aa: CASSTGLLNTEAFF
j_call: TRBJ2-5; v_call: TRBV2; d_call: -; clone_size: many; cdr3_length: 13; cdr3_nt: TGTGCCAGCAGTGACAGGGCCCTAGAGACCCAGTACTTC; cdr3_aa: CASSDRALETQYF
j_call: TRBJ2-7; v_call: TRBV7-9; d_call: -; clone_size: -; cdr3_length: 14; cdr3_nt: TGTGCCAGCAGCTTAATTGACAGCCGCTACGAGCAGTACTTC; cdr3_aa: CASSLIDSRYEQYF
j_call: TRBJ1-5; v_call: TRBV28; d_call: -; clone_size: many; cdr3_length: 13; cdr3_nt: TGTGCCAGCAGTTTAAAGATCAATCAGCCCCAGCATTTT; cdr3_aa: CASSLKINQPQHF
j_call: TRBJ1-4; v_call: TRBV29-1; d_call: -; clone_size: many; cdr3_length: 16; cdr3_nt: TGCAGCGTTGAAGACGCGGAGGACGCAACTAATGAAAAACTGTTTTTT; cdr3_aa: CSVEDAEDATNEKLFF
j_call: TRBJ2-1; v_call: TRBV6-2/TRBV6-3; d_call: -; clone_size: -; cdr3_length: 13; cdr3_nt: TGTGCCAGCAGTTACTTAGGCGGCAGTGAGCAGTTCTTC; cdr3_aa: CASSYLGGSEQFF
j_call: TRBJ1-5; v_call: TRBV28; d_call: -; clone_size: many; cdr3_length: 12; cdr3_nt: TGTGCCAGCAGCGAACAGGGAAGGCCCCAGCATTTT; cdr3_aa: CASSEQGRPQHF
j_call: TRBJ2-5; v_call: TRBV19; d_call: -; clone_size: -; cdr3_length: 13; cdr3_nt: TGTGCCAGTAGTATACCCCGGGGTGAGACCCAGTACTTC; cdr3_aa: CASSIPRGETQYF
j_call: TRBJ1-1; v_call: TRBV7-9; d_call: -; clone_size: many; cdr3_length: 13; cdr3_nt: TGTGCCAGCAGCTTAGTGACAGTCGGTGAAGCTTTCTTT; cdr3_aa: CASSLVTVGEAFF
j_call: TRBJ1-5; v_call: TRBV6-1; d_call: -; clone_size: few; cdr3_length: 14; cdr3_nt: TGTGCCAGCAGTCAGGGGATGGGCAATCAGCCCCAGCATTTT; cdr3_aa: CASSQGMGNQPQHF
j_call: TRBJ1-2; v_call: TRBV10-3; d_call: -; clone_size: many; cdr3_length: 12; cdr3_nt: TGTGCCATCAGTGAGTCCCCGTCTGGCTACACCTTC; cdr3_aa: CAISESPSGYTF
j_call: TRBJ2-7; v_call: TRBV27; d_call: -; clone_size: many; cdr3_length: 13; cdr3_nt: TGTGCCAGCAGCGATATAATGAGGGGCGAGCAGTACTTC; cdr3_aa: CASSDIMRGEQYF
j_call: TRBJ2-3; v_call: TRBV2; d_call: TRBD2; clone_size: -; cdr3_length: 16; cdr3_nt: TGTGCCAGCAGTGAACGGGCGGGAGGGCATTCAGATACGCAGTATTTT; cdr3_aa: CASSERAGGHSDTQYF
j_call: TRBJ2-2; v_call: TRBV27; d_call: -; clone_size: -; cdr3_length: 15; cdr3_nt: TGTGCCAGCAGTTCCCAATTGAAGAACACCGGGGAGCTGTTTTTT; cdr3_aa: CASSSQLKNTGELFF
j_call: TRBJ1-2; v_call: TRBV13; d_call: -; clone_size: few; cdr3_length: 16; cdr3_nt: TGTGCCAGCAGCTTAACTGTCCAGCTCGGAGGGGATGGCTACACCTTC; cdr3_aa: CASSLTVQLGGDGYTF
j_call: TRBJ1-4; v_call: TRBV7-9; d_call: -; clone_size: many; cdr3_length: 14; cdr3_nt: TGTGCCAGCAGCCGCCAGGGTGTACGGGAAAAACTGTTTTTT; cdr3_aa: CASSRQGVREKLFF
j_call: TRBJ2-2; v_call: TRBV13; d_call: TRBD2; clone_size: -; cdr3_length: 15; cdr3_nt: TGTGCCAGCAGCTCGGGACTATCGAACACCGGGGAGCTGTTTTTT; cdr3_aa: CASSSGLSNTGELFF
j_call: TRBJ2-5; v_call: TRBV20-1; d_call: -; clone_size: many; cdr3_length: 13; cdr3_nt: TGCAGTGCTAGTACGCTGGGAAGGGAGACCCAGTACTTC; cdr3_aa: CSASTLGRETQYF
j_call: TRBJ2-7; v_call: TRBV11-2; d_call: -; clone_size: many; cdr3_length: 13; cdr3_nt: TGTGCCAGCAGCTTTGAACTTCGCTACGAGCAGTACTTC; cdr3_aa: CASSFELRYEQYF
j_call: TRBJ1-1; v_call: TRBV20-1; d_call: TRBD1; clone_size: many; cdr3_length: 13; cdr3_nt: TGCAGTGTCCCGTACAGGGGGCATATTGAAGCTTTCTTT; cdr3_aa: CSVPYRGHIEAFF
j_call: TRBJ1-1; v_call: TRBV6-5; d_call: TRBD1; clone_size: many; cdr3_length: 15; cdr3_nt: TGTGCCAGCAGTTACTCTATATCCAGGGGGACTGAAGCTTTCTTT; cdr3_aa: CASSYSISRGTEAFF
j_call: TRBJ2-5; v_call: TRBV3-1; d_call: -; clone_size: -; cdr3_length: 13; cdr3_nt: TGTGCCAGCAGCCATCGGCACCAAGAGACCCAGTACTTC; cdr3_aa: CASSHRHQETQYF
j_call: TRBJ2-7; v_call: TRBV5-1; d_call: -; clone_size: few; cdr3_length: 14; cdr3_nt: TGCGCCAGCAGCTCGGACCTTTTGCACTACGAGCAGTACTTC; cdr3_aa: CASSSDLLHYEQYF
j_call: TRBJ1-1; v_call: TRBV5-4; d_call: -; clone_size: -; cdr3_length: 15; cdr3_nt: TGTGCCAGCAGCTTGATGCAGAGTATGAACACTGAAGCTTTCTTT; cdr3_aa: CASSLMQSMNTEAFF
j_call: TRBJ2-7; v_call: TRBV28; d_call: -; clone_size: -; cdr3_length: 14; cdr3_nt: TGTGCCAGCAGTTCCCGGGACCGCCACTACGAGCAGTACTTC; cdr3_aa: CASSSRDRHYEQYF
j_call: TRBJ1-4; v_call: TRBV28; d_call: -; clone_size: many; cdr3_length: 14; cdr3_nt: TGTGCCAGCAGTGACGGGGGGGTTAATGAAAAACTGTTTTTT; cdr3_aa: CASSDGGVNEKLFF
j_call: TRBJ2-4; v_call: TRBV20-1; d_call: -; clone_size: few; cdr3_length: 13; cdr3_nt: TGCAGTGCTCGGAACATAGCCAAAAACATTCAGTACTTC; cdr3_aa: CSARNIAKNIQYF
j_call: TRBJ2-5; v_call: TRBV20-1; d_call: -; clone_size: many; cdr3_length: 13; cdr3_nt: TGCAGTGCTACTCTAGCAGAACAAGAGACCCAGTACTTC; cdr3_aa: CSATLAEQETQYF
j_call: TRBJ2-7; v_call: TRBV9; d_call: TRBD1; clone_size: -; cdr3_length: 11; cdr3_nt: TGTGCCAGCAGCGGAGGTTGGACAGGGGACTTC; cdr3_aa: CASSGGWTGDF
j_call: TRBJ2-7; v_call: TRBV5-1; d_call: -; clone_size: many; cdr3_length: 13; cdr3_nt: TGCGCCAGCAGCTTGGTAACAGACTACGAGCAGTACTTC; cdr3_aa: CASSLVTDYEQYF
j_call: TRBJ1-1; v_call: TRBV7-9; d_call: -; clone_size: -; cdr3_length: 15; cdr3_nt: TGTGCCAGCAGCTTAGTAGGGACGACCAAAGGTGAAGCTTTCTTT; cdr3_aa: CASSLVGTTKGEAFF
j_call: TRBJ2-2; v_call: TRBV7-3; d_call: -; clone_size: -; cdr3_length: 17; cdr3_nt: TGTGCCAGCAGCTTAAGAAGGGTGACCGTAAACACCGGGGAGCTGTTTTTT; cdr3_aa: CASSLRRVTVNTGELFF
j_call: TRBJ2-7; v_call: TRBV28; d_call: TRBD1; clone_size: many; cdr3_length: 13; cdr3_nt: TGTGCCAGCAGGCCAACAGGGGGCAACGAGCAGTACTTC; cdr3_aa: CASRPTGGNEQYF
j_call: TRBJ2-1; v_call: TRBV20-1; d_call: -; clone_size: few; cdr3_length: 17; cdr3_nt: TGCAGTGCTAGGGGTTCGGGGAGCGGTAGCTCCTACAATGAGCAGTTCTTC; cdr3_aa: CSARGSGSGSSYNEQFF
j_call: TRBJ2-1; v_call: TRBV11-3; d_call: TRBD2; clone_size: -; cdr3_length: 17; cdr3_nt: TGTGCCAGCAGCTTAGGTAGACTAGCGGTAAACTACAATGAGCAGTTCTTC; cdr3_aa: CASSLGRLAVNYNEQFF
j_call: TRBJ2-2; v_call: TRBV2; d_call: TRBD2; clone_size: many; cdr3_length: 16; cdr3_nt: TGTGCCAGCAGTGGACTGCTAGCGGGAGGGGCCGGGGAGCTGTTTTTT; cdr3_aa: CASSGLLAGGAGELFF
j_call: TRBJ2-7; v_call: TRBV7-2; d_call: -; clone_size: many; cdr3_length: 14; cdr3_nt: TGTGCCAGCAGCTTAGAACGGGGAGCCTACGAGCAGTACTTC; cdr3_aa: CASSLERGAYEQYF
j_call: TRBJ2-7; v_call: TRBV10-3; d_call: -; clone_size: -; cdr3_length: 12; cdr3_nt: TGTGCCACCGCGACCCTCGGGGGAGAGCAGTACTTC; cdr3_aa: CATATLGGEQYF
j_call: TRBJ1-4; v_call: TRBV12-3/TRBV12-4; d_call: TRBD1; clone_size: many; cdr3_length: 14; cdr3_nt: TGTGCCAGCAGGAAAGGGGGCACTAATGAAAAACTGTTTTTT; cdr3_aa: CASRKGGTNEKLFF
j_call: TRBJ2-2; v_call: TRBV12-3/TRBV12-4; d_call: -; clone_size: many; cdr3_length: 14; cdr3_nt: TGTGCCAGCAGTTCGTATGGAACCTCCGGGGAGCTGTTTTTT; cdr3_aa: CASSSYGTSGELFF
j_call: TRBJ2-2; v_call: TRBV7-9; d_call: -; clone_size: -; cdr3_length: 16; cdr3_nt: TGTGCCAGCAGCTTAATAGGACGGAGGAACACCGGGGAGCTGTTTTTT; cdr3_aa: CASSLIGRRNTGELFF
j_call: TRBJ1-2; v_call: TRBV18; d_call: -; clone_size: few; cdr3_length: 13; cdr3_nt: TGTGCCAGCTCACCACGTTTGGCTTATGGCTACACCTTC; cdr3_aa: CASSPRLAYGYTF
j_call: TRBJ1-1; v_call: TRBV13; d_call: -; clone_size: few; cdr3_length: 14; cdr3_nt: TGTGCCAGCAGCCTAGGGCCGAGGGAGACTGAAGCTTTCTTT; cdr3_aa: CASSLGPRETEAFF
j_call: TRBJ1-3; v_call: TRBV6-1; d_call: TRBD1; clone_size: -; cdr3_length: 18; cdr3_nt: TGTGCCAGCAGTCCTCTGGGGGACAGGGGACGGACTGGAAACACCATATATTTT; cdr3_aa: CASSPLGDRGRTGNTIYF
j_call: TRBJ2-2; v_call: TRBV7-3; d_call: -; clone_size: many; cdr3_length: 16; cdr3_nt: TGTGCCAGCAGCCCATCCGGGACATCGAACACCGGGGAGCTGTTTTTT; cdr3_aa: CASSPSGTSNTGELFF
j_call: TRBJ2-7; v_call: TRBV11-2; d_call: -; clone_size: many; cdr3_length: 14; cdr3_nt: TGTGCCAGCAGCTTAACACTAGCCGGCTACGAGCAGTACTTC; cdr3_aa: CASSLTLAGYEQYF
j_call: TRBJ2-5; v_call: TRBV14; d_call: -; clone_size: -; cdr3_length: 13; cdr3_nt: TGTGCCAGCAGCCAAGTCCTTGGAGAGACCCAGTACTTC; cdr3_aa: CASSQVLGETQYF
j_call: TRBJ2-1; v_call: TRBV28; d_call: -; clone_size: -; cdr3_length: 14; cdr3_nt: TGTGCCAGCAGTTTACGGCTAGAGTTCAATGAGCAGTTCTTC; cdr3_aa: CASSLRLEFNEQFF
j_call: TRBJ2-5; v_call: TRBV6-2/TRBV6-3; d_call: -; clone_size: many; cdr3_length: 14; cdr3_nt: TGTGCCAGCAGTTACTCGTCGGGGTTTGGGACCCAGTACTTC; cdr3_aa: CASSYSSGFGTQYF
j_call: TRBJ2-2; v_call: TRBV7-9; d_call: -; clone_size: -; cdr3_length: 13; cdr3_nt: TGTGCCAGCAGCTTTGACCGCACCGGGGAGCTGTTTTTT; cdr3_aa: CASSFDRTGELFF